What follows are 30 T cell receptor beta chains derived from one specimen sequenced in a study of OX40 agonist ivuxolimab in advanced cancers. The method was immunoSEQ multiplex PCR; TCRdb's version includes in-frame clones alone and lacks a portion of them. The data hold fewer than 90,000 clones, with approximately 91% observed a single time. The sample in question was CD4+ or CD8+ T cells sorted from blood, obtained in a trial of the OX40 agonist ivuxolimab. The receptors stem from an adult with an advanced solid tumor such as melanoma, head and neck, liver or kidney cancer.

The rearrangement uses TRBV7-3 and TRBJ2-3; D might be TRBD2 (6 bases). Germline CDR1 SGHTA, CDR2 FQGTGA. CDR3 length: 15 residues. Trimming took 6 bases from V and 2 from J, leaving 15 bases between them. The CDR3 DNA sequence: TGTGCCAGCAGTCGCGGGACCAGCGCCACAGATACGCAGTATTTT. Protein sequence: CASSRGTSATDTQYF.

This clone came up a few times. The V call is TRBV7-2, the J call TRBJ2-7; 9 nucleotides match TRBD2. This CDR3 comprises 17 residues. The junction had 9 bases not matched to a gene; V was cut back by 1 base and J by 2 bases. The germline V gene has CDR1 SGHTA and CDR2 FQGNSA. CDR3 sequence (DNA): TGTGCCAGCAGCTTAGAATTCTCAGCGGGGGGCGCCTACGAGCAGTACTTC. Translated, it gives CASSLEFSAGGAYEQYF.

The V and J genes are TRBV27 and TRBJ1-1; possible D gene TRBD1, 5 bases. CDR1 MNHEY and CDR2 SMNVEV come from the germline V gene (reference sequence). This CDR3 has 13 amino acids. Trimming stripped 5 bases from V and 0 bases from J, with 7 bases between. The CDR3 reads CASSTTVNTEAFF. As DNA, the CDR3 is TGTGCCAGCAGTACGACAGTGAACACTGAAGCTTTCTTT.

The chain combines TRBV6-1 with TRBJ2-2; D ambiguous. Germline CDR1 MNHNS, CDR2 SASEGT. This CDR3 is built from 15 residues. The ends were cut back, 3 bases at V and 6 bases at J, with 14 bases in the middle. The CDR3 spells CASSDQLGRSGELFF. CDR3 in DNA: TGTGCCAGCAGTGATCAGTTAGGGCGTTCCGGGGAGCTGTTTTTT.

The chain recombines TRBV6-5 with TRBJ2-7; 10 bases agree with TRBD1. V lost 5 bases to trimming and J lost 3 bases; unmatched junction nucleotides: 1. The CDR3 totals 13 residues. Germline values: CDR1 MNHEY, CDR2 SVGAGI. The CDR3 coding sequence is TGTGCCAGCAGTCGGGACAGGGGCTACGAGCAGTACTTC. Translating it yields CASSRDRGYEQYF.

V gene TRBV27 combines with J gene TRBJ1-1, with D hard to call. This CDR3 has 13 amino acids. Germline CDR1 MNHEY, CDR2 SMNVEV (reference sequence). V was shortened by 8 bases and J by 1 base, with 11 bases between the two germline ends. The CDR3 is CASGVGKNTEAFF. The CDR3 DNA reads as TGTGCCAGCGGGGTCGGAAAGAACACTGAAGCTTTCTTT.

This chain joins TRBV18 and TRBJ2-3, with TRBD2 matching over 7 bases. The V segment lost 9 bases and the J segment 1 base; nucleotides outside the gene matches: 10. The CDR3 runs to 15 residues. The germline V gene encodes CDR1 KGHSH and CDR2 LQKENI. The CDR3 bases are TGTGCCAGTTTGGAGAGCGGGGTGGGCACAGATACGCAGTATTTT. The encoded protein is CASLESGVGTDTQYF. Looking up the rest from reference TRBV18 and TRBJ2-3 gives the full variable domain: NAGVMQNPRHLVRRRGQEARLRCSPMKGHSHVYWYRQLPEEGLKFMVYLQKENIIDESGMPKERFSAEFPKEGPSILRIQQVVRGDSAAYFCASLESGVGTDTQYFGPGTRLTVL.

The chain has TRBV5-6 and TRBJ2-7; 8 nucleotides match TRBD2. The germline CDR1 and CDR2 sequences are SGHDT and YYEEEE. Trimming at V came to 4 bases and at J to 12 bases, leaving 18 bases not matched to a gene. The CDR3 totals 15 residues. The CDR3 DNA reads TGTGCCAGCAGCCCAGCGGGGGCGGGGTATACTAGTCCGTACTTC. The encoded protein is CASSPAGAGYTSPYF.

This clone was detected only a few times. The chain joins TRBV7-9 to TRBJ2-4; perhaps TRBD1 as D (5 bases). The CDR3 covers 14 residues. Looked up from germline, CDR1 is SEHNR and CDR2 is FQNEAQ (reference sequence). V was cut by 5 bases and J by 8 bases, with 16 bases left in between. CDR3 sequence: CASSPPGKIDIQYF. CDR3 sequence (DNA): TGTGCCAGCAGCCCGCCAGGGAAAATAGACATTCAGTACTTC.

The J gene is TRBJ2-3, the V gene TRBV5-6, with 7 nucleotides matching TRBD1. Trimming removed 1 base from V and 7 bases from J; junction bases left unmatched: 15. In germline, CDR1 is SGHDT, CDR2 YYEEEE. CDR3 length: 17 residues. This chain's CDR3 is CASSLKRTGVVVYTQYF. CDR3 sequence (DNA): TGTGCCAGCAGCTTGAAGAGGACAGGCGTGGTGGTATATACGCAGTATTTT.

The chain employs TRBV4-1 and TRBJ2-3; 12 bases line up with TRBD2. There are 16 residues in the CDR3. Looked up from germline, CDR1 is MGHRA and CDR2 is YSYEKL. V shed 6 bases, J shed 4 bases, and the junction held 8 bases outside the gene matches. CDR3 sequence (DNA): TGCGCCAGCAGGCTAACACTAGCGGGGGGACCAGATACGCAGTATTTT. Its translation: CASRLTLAGGPDTQYF.

The chain uses TRBV6-5 and TRBJ2-3, with a possible D match to TRBD2 (7 bases). Trimming cost V 0 bases and J 2 bases, with 9 bases left between them. Germline CDR1 reads MNHEY; CDR2 reads SVGAGI. The CDR3 extends over 15 amino acids. CDR3 coding DNA: TGTGCCAGCAGTTACTCGGGGGGGCACACAGATACGCAGTATTTT. Its protein product is CASSYSGGHTDTQYF.

The gene calls are TRBV2 and TRBJ1-2; D uncertain. With 4 bases removed from V and 8 bases from J, the gap between germline ends came to 11 bases. Germline V lookup: CDR1 SNHLY, CDR2 FYNNEI. This CDR3 spans 12 amino acids. CDR3 sequence (DNA): TGTGCCAGCAGTGGACCCACGGGGGGCTACACCTTC. Its protein product is CASSGPTGGYTF.

The chain has TRBV9 and TRBJ2-1; D unclear. The germline gives CDR1 SGDLS, CDR2 YYNGEE. The CDR3 has 14 amino acids. Trimming removed 6 bases from V and 9 bases from J, with 19 bases in between. Here the CDR3 reads CASTSDLPTGEQFF. CDR3 nucleotides: TGTGCCAGCACTTCAGATCTTCCGACGGGTGAGCAGTTCTTC.

The chain carries TRBV4-1 and TRBJ1-6; D is uncertain. The CDR3 is 15 amino acids. V shed 4 bases and J shed 8 bases, with 15 bases lying between them. Germline loops: CDR1 MGHRA, CDR2 YSYEKL. As DNA, the CDR3 is TGCGCCAGCAGCCGCCCCCATTTTCAGGATTCACCCCTCCACTTT. This codes for CASSRPHFQDSPLHF.

This clone turned up a few times. The V and J genes are TRBV12-5 and TRBJ1-1, with D tentatively TRBD1 (5 bases). The CDR3 runs to 14 residues. The germline gives CDR1 LGHNT, CDR2 FRNRAP. V was clipped by 7 bases and J by 6 bases, with 18 bases between them. The CDR3 reads CASVRDGGGAEAFF. In nucleotides, the CDR3 is TGTGCTAGTGTCCGAGACGGCGGGGGGGCTGAAGCTTTCTTT. Complete variable domain (other parts from reference TRBV12-5 and TRBJ1-1): DARVTQTPRHKVTEMGQEVTMRCQPILGHNTVFWYRQTMMQGLELLAYFRNRAPLDDSGMPKDRFSAEMPDATLATLKIQPSEPRDSAVYFCASVRDGGGAEAFFGQGTRLTVV.

This clone appeared once. The rearrangement joins TRBV5-1 to TRBJ2-7, with 9 bases that match TRBD1. Germline-derived CDR1 and CDR2 are SGHRS and YFSETQ. The V and J ends lost 4 bases and 5 bases, in that order; junction bases with no gene match: 7. The CDR3 spans 14 residues. CDR3 region: CASSGQGKSDEQYF. The DNA of the CDR3 is TGCGCCAGCAGCGGACAGGGGAAGAGCGACGAGCAGTACTTC.

The V gene is TRBV5-1, the J gene TRBJ1-5; D perhaps matches TRBD1 (5 bases). V lost 3 bases and J 8 bases, leaving 15 bases between the germline ends. Germline V lookup: CDR1 SGHRS, CDR2 YFSETQ. This CDR3 has 14 amino acids. The CDR3 DNA reads TGCGCCAGCAGCTCCAACTCGGGGGGGGAGCCCCAGCATTTT. The encoded protein is CASSSNSGGEPQHF. Using reference TRBV5-1 and TRBJ1-5 for the parts outside the CDR3, the full variable domain is KAGVTQTPRYLIKTRGQQVTLSCSPISGHRSVSWYQQTPGQGLQFLFEYFSETQRNKGNFPGRFSGRQFSNSRSEMNVSTLELGDSALYLCASSSNSGGEPQHFGDGTRLSIL.

The V gene is TRBV9, the J gene TRBJ2-7; 8 bases are shared with TRBD1. V lost 4 bases and J lost 2; bases outside the gene matches: 8. The CDR3 consists of 15 residues. Germline CDR1 SGDLS, CDR2 YYNGEE. CDR3 nucleotide sequence: TGTGCCAGCAGCCCAAGGACAGGGTTCGCCTACGAGCAGTACTTC. Its protein product is CASSPRTGFAYEQYF.

The chain has TRBV2 and TRBJ2-7; possible D gene TRBD2, 8 bases. This CDR3 is 20 amino acids long. Deletions cut 6 bases from V and 6 bases from J, with 36 bases between. Germline V gene data show CDR1 as SNHLY and CDR2 as FYNNEI. CDR3 in DNA: TGTGCCAGCAGGAAGACAGGGTTAACAGCGGGGGTTATCTTTAGGTTCGAGCAGTACTTC. This encodes CASRKTGLTAGVIFRFEQYF.

CDR3: CASSKGSDRDYEQYF. CDR3 sequence (DNA): TGTGCCAGCAGCAAGGGGTCGGACCGGGACTACGAGCAGTACTTC. V and J are TRBV7-8 and TRBJ2-7, with D perhaps given as TRBD1 or TRBD2 (5 bases each). The V and J ends lost 5 bases and 3 bases respectively, with 17 bases between them. Germline V lookup: CDR1 SGHVS, CDR2 FQNEAQ. The CDR3 has 15 residues.

The chain carries TRBV5-4 and TRBJ2-3; D tentatively fits TRBD1 or TRBD2 (5 bases each). The germline gives CDR1 SGHNT, CDR2 YYREEE (reference sequence). Between the trimmed V and J ends, which lost 4 bases and 2 bases, there was a span of 17 bases. The CDR3 covers 16 residues. The CDR3 spells CASSPGATTATDTQYF. In DNA, the CDR3 is TGTGCCAGCAGCCCCGGGGCGACCACCGCCACAGATACGCAGTATTTT.

The chain carries TRBV5-6 and TRBJ1-1; a possible D gene is TRBD1 (6 bases). V lost 4 bases, J lost 6 bases, and 13 bases lay in between. CDR3 length: 13 amino acids. Germline V gene data show CDR1 as SGHDT and CDR2 as YYEEEE. In nucleotides, the CDR3 is TGTGCCAGCAGCGGAATGGGGGCCCCTGAAGCTTTCTTT. It codes for CASSGMGAPEAFF.

The gene calls are TRBV7-2 and TRBJ2-3; 11 positions match TRBD2. Germline V gives CDR1 SGHTA, CDR2 FQGNSA. The CDR3 length is 14 residues. J gave up 4 bases and V 6 bases, and 3 bases lay outside the gene matches. This CDR3 reads CASRIAGGPDTQYF. CDR3 bases: TGTGCCAGCAGGATAGCGGGGGGGCCAGATACGCAGTATTTT.

The rearrangement uses TRBV7-3 and TRBJ2-2; D might be TRBD2 (5 bases). Trimming removed 3 bases from V and 1 base from J, with 9 bases in between. The length of the CDR3 is 15 residues. Germline V gene lookup returns CDR1 SGHTA and CDR2 FQGTGA. CDR3 nucleotide sequence: TGTGCCAGCAGCTTGGGCAGCGGGAACACCGGGGAGCTGTTTTTT. Translating gives CASSLGSGNTGELFF.

The J gene is TRBJ1-2, the V gene TRBV2; tentatively, D is TRBD1 (5 bases). This CDR3 is 13 amino acids long. V was trimmed by 7 bases and J by 4 bases, leaving 13 bases between them. Germline-derived CDR1 and CDR2 are SNHLY and FYNNEI. As DNA, the CDR3 is TGTGCCAGCACCCGGGGGGGGATCTATGGCTACACCTTC. Translated, it gives CASTRGGIYGYTF.

The rearrangement uses TRBV28 and TRBJ2-2; 7 bases align to TRBD1. The CDR3 extends over 16 amino acids. Germline CDR1 MDHEN, CDR2 SYDVKM. Losses at the gene ends were 5 bases for V and 9 bases for J; bases not matched to a gene: 15. This CDR3 reads CASSPLPGQLGRELFF. CDR3 bases: TGTGCCAGCAGTCCGTTACCGGGACAGCTAGGCCGGGAGCTGTTTTTT.

The chain has TRBV6-5 and TRBJ2-5; D ambiguous. V was shortened by 2 bases and J by 5 bases, with 3 bases between the two germline ends. The CDR3 is 11 residues long. Germline lookup yields CDR1 MNHEY and CDR2 SVGAGI. CDR3 in amino acids: CASSYGETQYF. Here the CDR3 DNA reads TGTGCCAGCAGTTACGGGGAGACCCAGTACTTC.

The V and J genes are TRBV19 and TRBJ2-4; TRBD2 agrees at 8 bases. The CDR3 has 13 residues. V gave up 10 bases and J gave up 7 bases; unmatched junction bases: 9. CDR1 is LNHDA and CDR2 is SQIVND in the germline V gene (reference sequence). CDR3 amino acids: CATGLAGANIQYF. The DNA for the CDR3 is TGTGCCACGGGCCTAGCGGGCGCGAACATTCAGTACTTC. The variable domain in full, with the rest retrieved from reference TRBV19 and TRBJ2-4, is DGGITQSPKYLFRKEGQNVTLSCEQNLNHDAMYWYRQDPGQGLRLIYYSQIVNDFQKGDIAEGYSVSREKKESFPLTVTSAQKNPTAFYLCATGLAGANIQYFGAGTRLSVL.

The J gene is TRBJ2-5, the V gene TRBV30; D remains unclear. Germline loops: CDR1 GTSNPN, CDR2 SVGIG (reference sequence). V gave up 0 bases and J gave up 1 base, with 6 bases separating them. The CDR3 is 13 residues long. The DNA of the CDR3 is TGTGCCTGGAGTGTTAGAGTCCAAGAGACCCAGTACTTC. The encoded protein is CAWSVRVQETQYF.